This T cell receptor (beta chain) was identified in a study of T cell responses to AZD1222 COVID-19 vaccine. Study results and limitations: Vaccination with two AZD1222 doses was followed by a rise in Spike-specific TCR breadth and depth.

The repertoire was sequenced with immunoSEQ multiplex PCR; TCRdb's copy has only in-frame clones and lacks some. The table has some 87,000 clones, 80% to 90% seen once. The CDR3 length is 13 residues. Germline V gives CDR1 MDHEN, CDR2 SYDVKM. V lost 6 bases to trimming and J lost 3 bases, with 8 bases between them. As concerns this clone: Antigen specificity is unknown.

This chain joins TRBV28 and TRBJ2-2; D is unresolved. Sequenced material: peripheral blood, taken on day 0 of AZD1222 vaccination. This sequence originates from an adult in good health. CDR3 region: CASSSRDTGELFF. Here the CDR3 DNA reads TGTGCCAGCAGCTCCCGGGACACCGGGGAGCTGTTTTTT.